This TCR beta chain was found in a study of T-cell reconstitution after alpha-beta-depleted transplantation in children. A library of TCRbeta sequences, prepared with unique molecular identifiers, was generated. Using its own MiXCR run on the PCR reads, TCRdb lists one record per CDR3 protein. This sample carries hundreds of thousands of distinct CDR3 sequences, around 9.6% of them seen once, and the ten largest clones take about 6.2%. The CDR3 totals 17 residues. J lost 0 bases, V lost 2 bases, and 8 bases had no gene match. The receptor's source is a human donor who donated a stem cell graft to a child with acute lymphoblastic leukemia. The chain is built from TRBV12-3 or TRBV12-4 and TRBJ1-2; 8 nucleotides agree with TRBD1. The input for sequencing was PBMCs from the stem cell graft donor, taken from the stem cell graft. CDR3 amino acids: CASSLTLGQGANYGYTF. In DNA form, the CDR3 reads TGTGCCAGCAGTTTAACGCTAGGACAGGGCGCTAACTATGGCTACACCTTC.